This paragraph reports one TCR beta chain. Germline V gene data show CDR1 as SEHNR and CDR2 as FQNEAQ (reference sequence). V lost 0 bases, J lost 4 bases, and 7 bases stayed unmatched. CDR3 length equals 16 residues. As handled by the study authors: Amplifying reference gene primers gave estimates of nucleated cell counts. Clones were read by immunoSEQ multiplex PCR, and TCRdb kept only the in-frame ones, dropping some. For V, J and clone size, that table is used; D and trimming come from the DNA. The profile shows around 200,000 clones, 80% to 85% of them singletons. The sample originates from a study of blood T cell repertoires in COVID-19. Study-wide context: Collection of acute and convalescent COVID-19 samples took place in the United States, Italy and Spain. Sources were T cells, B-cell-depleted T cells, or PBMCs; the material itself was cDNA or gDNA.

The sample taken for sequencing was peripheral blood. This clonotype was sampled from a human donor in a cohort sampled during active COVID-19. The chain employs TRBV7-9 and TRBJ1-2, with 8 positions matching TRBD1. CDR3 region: CASSLAGRGLIYGYTF. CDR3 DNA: TGTGCCAGCAGCTTAGCTGGCAGGGGGCTAATCTATGGCTACACCTTC.